Shown below are 21 T cell receptor beta chains from a single sample sequenced in a study of CD8 T cells in ankylosing spondylitis. General study findings and limits: Made up of about eight highly homologous variants, a TCR beta motif appeared characteristic of ankylosing spondylitis blood.

Their target antigens are unknown. Each CDR3 protein gets one entry after TCRdb re-called the 5' RACE reads with MiXCR. The repertoire includes 800,000 to 900,000 distinct CDR3 sequences, 12% of them detected once, and around 0.51% sits in the top ten. Material: blood, either unsorted or a sorted T cell fraction (not recorded which). The receptors here all came from a male donor with ankylosing spondylitis.

This clonotype was seen ten or more times. V is TRBV6-2 or TRBV6-3 and J is TRBJ2-1; 9 nucleotides match TRBD1. The CDR3 spans 15 residues. Germline CDR1 MNHEY, CDR2 SVGEGT. Trimming removed 2 bases from V and 4 bases from J; junction bases left unmatched: 3. CDR3 protein: CASSYGTGIYNEQFF. The CDR3 bases are TGTGCCAGCAGTTACGGGACAGGGATTTACAATGAGCAGTTCTTC.

This clonotype turned up a few times. This rearrangement joins TRBV12-3 or TRBV12-4 to TRBJ2-5; 8 nucleotides line up with TRBD1. The CDR3 totals 15 residues. Trimming took 1 base from V and 5 from J; bases not matched to a gene: 6. The CDR3 sequence is CASSLGTGNGETQYF. The CDR3 DNA reads as TGTGCCAGCAGTTTAGGGACAGGGAATGGGGAGACCCAGTACTTC.

The chain carries TRBV20-1 and TRBJ2-3; 7 bases map to TRBD1. V trimming: 0 bases; J trimming: 3 bases; junction bases outside the gene matches: 12. Germline CDR1 and CDR2: DFQATT and SNEGSKA (reference sequence). The CDR3 has 17 amino acids. In DNA form, the CDR3 reads TGCAGTGCTAGAGACTTACTGACAGGGTCGAGTACAGATACGCAGTATTTT. It codes for CSARDLLTGSSTDTQYF.

This clonotype came up a few times. This chain links TRBV6-2 or TRBV6-3 with TRBJ1-4; D not resolved. V was pared by 7 bases and J by 0 bases, with 9 bases between. The germline V gene has CDR1 MNHEY and CDR2 SVGEGT. CDR3 length: 14 residues. CDR3 sequence reads: CASTRYATNEKLFF. The CDR3 DNA sequence: TGTGCCAGCACCCGTTATGCAACTAATGAAAAACTGTTTTTT.

This clonotype has just a few counts. The V gene is TRBV3-1, the J gene TRBJ2-2, with D possibly being TRBD1 or TRBD2 (5 bases each). Germline V gene lookup returns CDR1 LGHDT and CDR2 YNNKEL (reference sequence). Trimming removed 2 bases from V and 4 bases from J, with 8 bases in between. This CDR3 has 14 amino acids. The CDR3 here is CASSQSGTTGELFF. In DNA form, the CDR3 reads TGTGCCAGCAGCCAATCGGGGACCACCGGGGAGCTGTTTTTT.

The rearrangement links TRBV28 to TRBJ1-2, with unresolved D. Germline V gene lookup returns CDR1 MDHEN and CDR2 SYDVKM. V lost 9 bases to trimming and J lost 4 bases, with 9 bases between them. The CDR3 has 11 residues. The CDR3 DNA is TGTGCCAGTTCGAGAAGCTATGGCTACACCTTC. Encoded protein: CASSRSYGYTF.

This clonotype was seen a few times. The chain couples TRBV9 to TRBJ2-7; possibly TRBD1 for D (6 bases). This CDR3 has 15 amino acids. Trimming shortened V by 0 bases and J by 4 bases, and 14 bases separated the two germline ends. Germline V lookup: CDR1 SGDLS, CDR2 YYNGEE. The CDR3 is CASSVDGNRVYEQYF. CDR3 sequence (DNA): TGTGCCAGCAGCGTAGATGGAAACAGGGTGTACGAGCAGTACTTC.

This chain joins TRBV9 and TRBJ2-2, with a tentative D call TRBD2 (5 bases). The CDR3 length is 15 residues. Per the germline V gene, CDR1 is SGDLS and CDR2 is YYNGEE. V lost 0 bases, J lost 3 bases, and 9 bases lay in between. In DNA form, the CDR3 reads TGTGCCAGCAGCGTAGAAGCTAGCTACACCGGGGAGCTGTTTTTT. As protein: CASSVEASYTGELFF.

This clonotype showed up just a few times. This chain connects TRBV7-8 to TRBJ1-1; D remains ambiguous. V lost 1 base, J lost 2 bases, and 11 bases lay in between. Germline V gene data show CDR1 as SGHVS and CDR2 as FQNEAQ. The CDR3 totals 15 residues. The CDR3 region is CASSLGLGRNTEAFF. CDR3 DNA: TGTGCCAGCAGCTTAGGATTAGGGCGAAACACTGAAGCTTTCTTT.

The chain uses TRBV9 and TRBJ2-3; TRBD2 aligns across 7 bases. V gave up 3 bases and J gave up 0 bases; unmatched junction bases: 1. Looked up from germline, CDR1 is SGDLS and CDR2 is YYNGEE. This CDR3 is built from 14 residues. The CDR3 DNA follows: TGTGCCAGCAGCGCGCGGGGGAGCACAGATACGCAGTATTTT. Encoded protein: CASSARGSTDTQYF.

This clonotype has more than one count but fewer than ten. This chain joins TRBV10-3 and TRBJ2-5; 8 positions agree with TRBD1. CDR1 and CDR2 from the germline V gene are ENHRY and SYGVKD. The CDR3 runs to 14 residues. V gave up 1 base and J gave up 6 bases; unmatched junction bases: 4. The CDR3 sequence is CAISELDRAQTQYF. CDR3 in DNA: TGTGCCATCAGTGAGTTGGACAGGGCCCAGACCCAGTACTTC.

The V call is TRBV3-1, the J call TRBJ1-2; TRBD1 agrees at 9 bases. The CDR3 is 16 residues long. Germline assignment: CDR1 LGHDT and CDR2 YNNKEL (reference sequence). V gave up 4 bases and J gave up 8 bases; unmatched junction bases: 14. This CDR3 is CASSPLWTGTGSGYTF. Written as DNA, the CDR3 is TGTGCCAGCAGCCCCCTATGGACTGGGACAGGGTCCGGCTACACCTTC.

The chain joins TRBV5-1 to TRBJ2-2; perhaps TRBD1 as D (5 bases). V shed 4 bases and J shed 5 bases, with 18 bases lying between them. The CDR3 extends over 16 amino acids. Per germline, CDR1 SGHRS and CDR2 YFSETQ. CDR3: CASSQPGRVGTGELFF. As DNA, the CDR3 is TGCGCCAGCAGCCAACCCGGCAGGGTTGGAACCGGGGAGCTGTTTTTT. The whole variable domain, filled in from reference TRBV5-1 and TRBJ2-2, reads KAGVTQTPRYLIKTRGQQVTLSCSPISGHRSVSWYQQTPGQGLQFLFEYFSETQRNKGNFPGRFSGRQFSNSRSEMNVSTLELGDSALYLCASSQPGRVGTGELFFGEGSRLTVL.

This clonotype was recorded a few times. The rearrangement links TRBV9 to TRBJ1-2; TRBD1 matches at 9 bases. The germline V gene encodes CDR1 SGDLS and CDR2 YYNGEE. V trimming: 4 bases; J trimming: 4 bases; junction bases outside the gene matches: 5. This CDR3 contains 14 residues. The CDR3 DNA sequence: TGTGCCAGCAGCCCTTTGGACAGGGGCTATGGCTACACCTTC. Its translation: CASSPLDRGYGYTF.

The chain couples TRBV7-2 to TRBJ2-2, with D possibly matching TRBD2 (6 bases). Germline CDR1 SGHTA, CDR2 FQGNSA. Deletions cut 5 bases from V and 4 bases from J, with 14 bases between. The length of the CDR3 is 15 residues. The CDR3 region has the DNA TGTGCCAGCAGCCCGGGAGTGTATGGCACCGGGGAGCTGTTTTTT. Protein: CASSPGVYGTGELFF.

This clonotype was counted at least ten times. V gene TRBV6-2 or TRBV6-3 combines with J gene TRBJ2-7; unclear D gene. V was clipped by 5 bases and J by 4 bases, with 6 bases between them. Germline-derived CDR1 and CDR2 are MNHEY and SVGEGT. This CDR3 region has 11 residues. For the CDR3, the DNA is TGTGCCAGCAGTGTTGGATACGAGCAGTACTTC. This encodes CASSVGYEQYF.

The CDR3 coding sequence is TGTGCCAGCAGCTCAGACGCCTCCGGCCGCGATGAGCAGTTCTTC. This sequence encodes CASSSDASGRDEQFF. The gene calls are TRBV7-2 and TRBJ2-1; unclear D gene. CDR1 SGHTA and CDR2 FQGNSA come from the germline V gene. The CDR3 is made up of 15 amino acids. V lost 4 bases and J 8 bases, leaving 18 bases between the germline ends. Full variable domain (remainder filled in from reference TRBV7-2 and TRBJ2-1): GAGVSQSPSNKVTEKGKDVELRCDPISGHTALYWYRQSLGQGLEFLIYFQGNSAPDKSGLPSDRFSAERTGGSVSTLTIQRTQQEDSAVYLCASSSDASGRDEQFFGPGTRLTVL.

This clonotype was observed many times. V usage is TRBV5-1 and J usage is TRBJ2-7, with 11 bases that match TRBD2. Germline V lookup: CDR1 SGHRS, CDR2 YFSETQ. V shed 0 bases and J 9 bases; nucleotides not matched to a gene: 8. The CDR3 extends over 15 amino acids. CDR3 nucleotides: TGCGCCAGCAGCTTGGCCGAACTAGCGGGAGTCGGGCAGTACTTC. Its translation is CASSLAELAGVGQYF.

The chain combines TRBV6-6 with TRBJ2-2; D not resolved. V lost 7 bases to trimming and J lost 4 bases, with 7 bases between them. This CDR3 spans 12 amino acids. Germline-derived CDR1 and CDR2 are MNHNY and SVGAGI (reference sequence). CDR3 sequence (DNA): TGTGCCAGCACCCAGCCCACCGGGGAGCTGTTTTTT. Translating gives CASTQPTGELFF.

This clonotype has only a few counts. The V call is TRBV6-1, the J call TRBJ2-2; a possible D gene is TRBD2 (5 bases). Germline lookup yields CDR1 MNHNS and CDR2 SASEGT. Trimming pared 7 bases from V and 6 bases from J, leaving 15 bases between. The CDR3 contains 14 residues. The CDR3 DNA reads TGTGCCAGCAACTCGTTGAGGGTTGCCGGGGAGCTGTTTTTT. This translates into CASNSLRVAGELFF.

This clonotype was seen more than once but under ten times. The rearrangement joins TRBV5-1 to TRBJ2-5; 9 nucleotides line up with TRBD1. Trimming removed 3 bases from V and 4 bases from J; junction bases left unmatched: 7. The germline CDR1 and CDR2 sequences are SGHRS and YFSETQ. The CDR3 has 15 residues. For the CDR3, the DNA is TGCGCCAGCAGCTCCTCCGGGACAGGGCTAGAGACCCAGTACTTC. Translating gives CASSSSGTGLETQYF.